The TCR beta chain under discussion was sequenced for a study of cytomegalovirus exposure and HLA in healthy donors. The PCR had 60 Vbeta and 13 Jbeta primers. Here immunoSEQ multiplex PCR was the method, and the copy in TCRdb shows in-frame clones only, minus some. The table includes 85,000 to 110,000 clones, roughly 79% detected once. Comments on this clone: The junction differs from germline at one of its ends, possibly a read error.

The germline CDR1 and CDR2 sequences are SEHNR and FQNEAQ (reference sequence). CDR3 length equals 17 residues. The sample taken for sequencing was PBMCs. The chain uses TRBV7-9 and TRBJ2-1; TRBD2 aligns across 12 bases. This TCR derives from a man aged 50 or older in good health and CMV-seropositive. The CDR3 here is CSSSLGGGLAGGRAQFF. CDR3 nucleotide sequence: TGTTCCAGCAGCTTAGGGGGGGGGCTAGCGGGAGGGAGGGCGCAGTTCTTC.